The 30 T cell receptor beta chains given below trace back to one sample, sequenced in a study of cytomegalovirus exposure and HLA in healthy donors. The table came from immunoSEQ multiplex PCR; TCRdb's copy has only in-frame clones and leaves some out. The sample holds about 120,000 clones, roughly 90% seen once. Input material: PBMCs. The receptors stem from a woman aged 25-40 years in good health and CMV-seropositive.

The chain uses TRBV25-1 and TRBJ1-1, with 9 bases identical to TRBD1. This CDR3 has 13 amino acids. V dropped 6 bases and J dropped 3; count of bases not matched to a gene: 2. Germline CDR1 is MGHDK and CDR2 is SYGVNS. The CDR3 region has the DNA TGTGCCAGCAGGGGACAGGGCTACACTGAAGCTTTCTTT. This codes for CASRGQGYTEAFF.

J is TRBJ2-1 and V is TRBV4-1; no definite D call. Trimming took off 6 bases at V and 3 bases at J, with 12 bases between the two ends. This CDR3 is built from 14 residues. Germline assignment: CDR1 MGHRA and CDR2 YSYEKL. Here the CDR3 DNA reads TGCGCCAGCAGTCCGATGTCGAGCTACAATGAGCAGTTCTTC. Its translation is CASSPMSSYNEQFF.

The chain joins TRBV5-1 to TRBJ2-5; 12 bases match TRBD2. CDR1 is SGHRS, CDR2 YFSETQ, per germline. The CDR3 has 15 amino acids. V gave up 4 bases and J gave up 5 bases; unmatched junction bases: 6. DNA of the CDR3: TGCGCCAGCAGCCTAGCGGGGGGGCCCGGTGAGACCCAGTACTTC. Protein sequence: CASSLAGGPGETQYF.

The chain links TRBV5-3 to TRBJ2-5; TRBD2 might be the D (6 bases). TRBV5-3 is assigned to the ORF class and has an uncertain function. The CDR3 spans 14 residues. V was cut by 4 bases and J by 3 bases, with 13 bases left in between. As DNA, the CDR3 is TGTGCCAGAAGCCCCTCGGGGGAGGAAGAGACCCAGTACTTC. It codes for CARSPSGEEETQYF.

The rearrangement joins TRBV6-4 to TRBJ2-5; 8 nucleotides agree with TRBD2. Unmatched junction bases numbered 9, after V lost 5 bases and J lost 4 bases. CDR1 MRHNA and CDR2 SNTAGT come from the germline V gene. The CDR3 has 15 amino acids. The CDR3: CASSRSGGPGETQYF. As DNA, the CDR3 is TGTGCCAGCAGTCGTTCGGGAGGGCCGGGAGAGACCCAGTACTTC.

V gene TRBV7-8 combines with J gene TRBJ2-3; 7 nucleotides line up with TRBD2. Germline lookup yields CDR1 SGHVS and CDR2 FQNEAQ. Losses at the gene ends were 5 bases for V and 7 bases for J; bases not matched to a gene: 9. The length of the CDR3 is 14 residues. CDR3 bases: TGTGCCAGCAGCACATCGGACGGGAGGTATACGCAGTATTTT. It encodes CASSTSDGRYTQYF.

This chain joins TRBV9 and TRBJ1-5, with a weak D call TRBD1 (6 bases). The length of the CDR3 is 15 residues. V was clipped by 4 bases and J by 2 bases, with 13 bases between them. Germline V gene data show CDR1 as SGDLS and CDR2 as YYNGEE. In nucleotides, the CDR3 is TGTGCCAGCAGCCCCGGACAGAAAGGCAATCAGCCCCAGCATTTT. This sequence encodes CASSPGQKGNQPQHF. Based on the CDR3 plus reference TRBV9 and TRBJ1-5, the full variable domain is DSGVTQTPKHLITATGQRVTLRCSPRSGDLSVYWYQQSLDQGLQFLIQYYNGEERAKGNILERFSAQQFPDLHSELNLSSLELGDSALYFCASSPGQKGNQPQHFGDGTRLSIL.

This chain connects TRBV7-6 to TRBJ2-6; D remains unclear. V lost 5 bases to trimming and J lost 4 bases, with 12 bases between them. Germline V gene data show CDR1 as SGHVS and CDR2 as FNYEAQ. The CDR3 covers 15 residues. DNA for the CDR3: TGTGCCAGCAGCCCAAGTACATCCGGGGCCAACGTCCTGACTTTC. This codes for CASSPSTSGANVLTF. Together with reference TRBV7-6 and TRBJ2-6, the CDR3 gives the full variable domain: GAGVSQSPRYKVTKRGQDVALRCDPISGHVSLYWYRQALGQGPEFLTYFNYEAQQDKSGLPNDRFSAERPEGSISTLTIQRTEQRDSAMYRCASSPSTSGANVLTFGAGSRLTVL.

As concerns this clone: At one of its ends the junction is not consistent with the germline gene, which may arise from a read error. The rearrangement uses TRBV27 and TRBJ2-7, with TRBD2 matching over 8 bases. Germline CDR1 MNHEY, CDR2 SMNVEV (reference sequence). This CDR3 spans 16 amino acids. The CDR3 region has the DNA TGTGCCAGCAGATTATATAGCGGGGTGGACTCCTACGAGCAGTACTTC. Translating it yields CASRLYSGVDSYEQYF.

The genes are TRBV19 and TRBJ2-5, with TRBD2 as a possible D gene (5 bases). Trimming left V 3 bases short and J 0 bases short, with 8 bases between. CDR3 length equals 14 residues. The germline V gene has CDR1 LNHDA and CDR2 SQIVND (reference sequence). CDR3 in DNA: TGTGCCAGTAGTATCTTCGGGGACCAAGAGACCCAGTACTTC. This translates into CASSIFGDQETQYF.

This clone was seen a single time. The rearrangement uses TRBV14 and TRBJ2-7, with a tentative D call TRBD2 (6 bases). Trimming removed 0 bases from V and 7 bases from J, with 19 bases in between. Germline values: CDR1 SGHDN, CDR2 FVKESK. The CDR3 loop spans 16 amino acids. CDR3: CASSQDLGGVWGEQYF. The CDR3 nucleotides are TGTGCCAGCAGCCAAGATCTCGGCGGGGTCTGGGGAGAGCAGTACTTC.

V usage is TRBV6-5 and J usage is TRBJ1-1; D is perhaps TRBD1 (5 bases). The CDR3 spans 15 residues. Trimming removed 4 bases at V and 1 base at J, with 13 bases between. CDR1 is MNHEY and CDR2 is SVGAGI in the germline V gene. CDR3 nucleotide sequence: TGTGCCAGCAGTTGGGAGGGGCTCCAGAACACTGAAGCTTTCTTT. Translating it yields CASSWEGLQNTEAFF.

The V gene is TRBV7-9, the J gene TRBJ2-1; D not certain. CDR3 length: 14 amino acids. V was cut by 3 bases and J by 0 bases, with 6 bases left in between. CDR1 is SEHNR, CDR2 FQNEAQ, per germline (reference sequence). CDR3 DNA: TGTGCCAGCAGCTTGGGCAGCTCCTACAATGAGCAGTTCTTC. The encoded protein is CASSLGSSYNEQFF. Based on the CDR3 plus reference TRBV7-9 and TRBJ2-1, the full variable domain is DTGVSQNPRHKITKRGQNVTFRCDPISEHNRLYWYRQTLGQGPEFLTYFQNEAQLEKSRLLSDRFSAERPKGSFSTLEIQRTEQGDSAMYLCASSLGSSYNEQFFGPGTRLTVL.

In DNA, the CDR3 is TGTGCCACTAGAGGGGGGGATGAAAAACTGTTTTTT. Encoded protein: CATRGGDEKLFF. This rearrangement joins TRBV10-3 to TRBJ1-4, with a tentative D call TRBD1 (6 bases). The germline V and J ends were trimmed by 10 bases and 6 bases, with 12 bases remaining between them. The CDR3 covers 12 residues. CDR1 and CDR2 from the germline V gene are ENHRY and SYGVKD.

CDR3: CASSYAGQETQYF. DNA for the CDR3: TGTGCCAGCAGTTACGCCGGTCAAGAGACCCAGTACTTC. The genes are TRBV6-5 and TRBJ2-5; D unclear. The ends were cut back, 2 bases at V and 2 bases at J, with 6 bases in the middle. The CDR3 has 13 amino acids. Per germline, CDR1 MNHEY and CDR2 SVGAGI.

V is TRBV19 and J is TRBJ2-7; D gene uncertain. Trimming pared 4 bases from V and 7 bases from J, leaving 8 bases between. There are 11 residues in the CDR3. Germline loops: CDR1 LNHDA, CDR2 SQIVND (reference sequence). As DNA, the CDR3 is TGTGCCAGTAGTAATAGGCGGGAGCAGTACTTC. Amino acids: CASSNRREQYF.

The genes are TRBV15 and TRBJ2-7, with D maybe TRBD1 (5 bases). V gave up 2 bases and J gave up 5 bases, with 13 bases separating them. Germline V gene data show CDR1 as LNHNV and CDR2 as YYDKDF (reference sequence). CDR3 size: 14 residues. The CDR3 region has the DNA TGTGCCACCAGCAGACGGACAACTCTTCACGAGCAGTACTTC. This sequence encodes CATSRRTTLHEQYF.

The V and J genes are TRBV25-1 and TRBJ2-7; a weak D match, TRBD2 (5 bases). Germline V gene data show CDR1 as MGHDK and CDR2 as SYGVNS. Trimming removed 3 bases from V and 8 bases from J, with 14 bases in between. CDR3 length: 13 amino acids. The CDR3: CASSEVATRQQYF. CDR3 DNA sequence: TGTGCCAGCAGTGAGGTGGCAACTAGACAGCAGTACTTC.

The chain combines TRBV6-5 with TRBJ1-1; D remains ambiguous. The CDR3 is 15 amino acids. V was cut by 0 bases and J by 0 bases, with 8 bases left in between. CDR1 and CDR2 from the germline V gene are MNHEY and SVGAGI. CDR3 sequence: CASSYSELVNTEAFF. In DNA form, the CDR3 reads TGTGCCAGCAGTTACTCTGAGTTGGTGAACACTGAAGCTTTCTTT.

This chain links TRBV28 with TRBJ1-5; tentative D call: TRBD1 (5 bases). The CDR3 has 15 amino acids. Trimming shortened V by 2 bases and J by 3 bases, and 11 bases separated the two germline ends. Germline V gene data show CDR1 as MDHEN and CDR2 as SYDVKM. This CDR3 reads CASSLRAGYNQPQHF. The CDR3 DNA is TGTGCCAGCAGTTTACGGGCAGGGTACAATCAGCCCCAGCATTTT. The entire variable domain, with the rest obtained from reference TRBV28 and TRBJ1-5, is as follows: DVKVTQSSRYLVKRTGEKVFLECVQDMDHENMFWYRQDPGLGLRLIYFSYDVKMKEKGDIPEGYSVSREKKERFSLILESASTNQTSMYLCASSLRAGYNQPQHFGDGTRLSIL.

V gene TRBV30 combines with J gene TRBJ2-3; 7 bases line up with TRBD1. The trim removed 2 bases at V and 3 bases at J, leaving 11 bases unmatched. This CDR3 spans 16 amino acids. The V gene's germline CDR1 is GTSNPN and CDR2 SVGIG (reference sequence). CDR3 in amino acids: CAWSLATGVSTDTQYF. The CDR3 nucleotides read TGTGCCTGGAGTCTCGCAACAGGGGTTAGTACAGATACGCAGTATTTT.

The chain is built from TRBV15 and TRBJ2-3, with D possibly TRBD1 on 6 matching bases. Trimming pared 0 bases from V and 2 bases from J, leaving 12 bases between. This CDR3 is built from 16 residues. Germline values: CDR1 LNHNV, CDR2 YYDKDF (reference sequence). The CDR3 region has the DNA TGTGCCACCAGCAGAGATTCAGGGGTCAACACAGATACGCAGTATTTT. It translates to CATSRDSGVNTDTQYF.

This chain joins TRBV7-3 and TRBJ2-1, with D tentatively TRBD2 (6 bases). The length of the CDR3 is 17 residues. The V gene's germline CDR1 is SGHTA and CDR2 FQGTGA. Trimming took off 5 bases at V and 0 bases at J, with 17 bases between the two ends. This chain's CDR3 is CASSPTVADSSYNEQFF. Here the CDR3 DNA reads TGTGCCAGCAGCCCGACCGTAGCGGATAGCTCCTACAATGAGCAGTTCTTC. Based on the CDR3 plus reference TRBV7-3 and TRBJ2-1, the full variable domain is GAGVSQTPSNKVTEKGKYVELRCDPISGHTALYWYRQSLGQGPEFLIYFQGTGAADDSGLPNDRFFAVRPEGSVSTLKIQRTERGDSAVYLCASSPTVADSSYNEQFFGPGTRLTVL.

The chain combines TRBV7-2 with TRBJ2-1; 12 bases are a match to TRBD1. Germline V CDR1 and CDR2: SGHTA, FQGNSA. CDR3 size: 15 residues. The ends lost 3 bases at V and 5 bases at J; junction bases unmatched: 2. The CDR3, as DNA: TGTGCCAGCAGCTTGGGACAGGGGGCGAACAATGAGCAGTTCTTC. This codes for CASSLGQGANNEQFF.

The rearrangement links TRBV9 to TRBJ2-7, with D perhaps TRBD1 (7 bases). The CDR3 extends over 17 amino acids. Per germline, CDR1 SGDLS and CDR2 YYNGEE. Trimming removed 0 bases from V and 6 bases from J, with 22 bases in between. CDR3 coding DNA: TGTGCCAGCAGCGTAGGATGGAGGGGGCCAGACTGGGGCGAGCAGTACTTC. This translates into CASSVGWRGPDWGEQYF.

The rearrangement links TRBV11-3 to TRBJ2-1; 8 bases map to TRBD2. Germline loops: CDR1 SGHNT, CDR2 YENEEA. This CDR3 comprises 15 residues. The trim removed 5 bases at V and 3 bases at J, leaving 6 bases unmatched. The CDR3 here is CASSPQAGGYNEQFF. Here the CDR3 DNA reads TGTGCCAGCAGCCCACAGGCGGGGGGCTACAATGAGCAGTTCTTC.

The genes are TRBV7-6 and TRBJ1-3; D remains unclear. Trimming removed 2 bases from V and 0 bases from J, with 8 bases in between. Germline V gene data show CDR1 as SGHVS and CDR2 as FNYEAQ. The CDR3 is 15 amino acids. The CDR3 bases are TGTGCCAGCAGCTTATATTCGAGCTCTGGAAACACCATATATTTT. It translates to CASSLYSSSGNTIYF.

This chain connects TRBV2 to TRBJ2-2; TRBD1 might be the D (6 bases). Trimming cost V 6 bases and J 5 bases, with 13 bases left between them. The CDR3 loop spans 14 amino acids. Germline V lookup: CDR1 SNHLY, CDR2 FYNNEI. CDR3 residues: CASRETGSTGELFF. CDR3 DNA sequence: TGTGCCAGCAGAGAAACAGGGTCAACCGGGGAGCTGTTTTTT. The entire variable domain, with the rest obtained from reference TRBV2 and TRBJ2-2, is as follows: EPEVTQTPSHQVTQMGQEVILRCVPISNHLYFYWYRQILGQKVEFLVSFYNNEISEKSEIFDDQFSVERPDGSNFTLKIRSTKLEDSAMYFCASRETGSTGELFFGEGSRLTVL.

The rearrangement links TRBV4-3 to TRBJ1-2, with D possibly being TRBD1 (5 bases). The germline V gene has CDR1 LGHNA and CDR2 YSLEER. The CDR3 is made up of 16 amino acids. The ends were cut back, 0 bases at V and 6 bases at J, with 17 bases in the middle. The DNA for the CDR3 is TGCGCCAGCAGCCAAGAATCGGGGGTCGGAGTGGATGGCTACACCTTC. It translates to CASSQESGVGVDGYTF.

The CDR3 spells CASSFSPGARTGELFF. The CDR3 region has the DNA TGCGCCAGCAGCTTTTCTCCAGGGGCCCGCACCGGGGAGCTGTTTTTT. The chain recombines TRBV5-1 with TRBJ2-2, with a weak D call TRBD1 (6 bases). The germline V and J ends were trimmed by 2 bases and 4 bases, with 15 bases remaining between them. CDR1 and CDR2 from the germline V gene are SGHRS and YFSETQ. The CDR3 extends over 16 amino acids.